These T cell receptor beta chains were read from a single sample in a study of blood T cell repertoires in COVID-19. Produced via immunoSEQ multiplex PCR; TCRdb's table is partial and in-frame only. The sample lists some 230,000 clones, roughly 81% seen once, with around 0.96% in the top ten. The sequencing sample was made of peripheral blood. These receptors all stem from a man aged 35 to 55 with acute or convalescent COVID-19. Both conserved end residues are part of each CDR3. The order of the fields is V gene, D gene, clone size, J gene, CDR3 protein, CDR3 DNA. A D gene is named only where the DNA matches it firmly. The size entry is marked missing in some rows and otherwise reads once, few, many or a size class.

>TRBV29-1|NA|NA|TRBJ1-1
CSVEGWATEAFF
TGCAGCGTTGAAGGATGGGCCACTGAAGCTTTCTTT
>TRBV6-5|NA|NA|TRBJ1-6
CASSPSEAYLHF
TGTGCCAGCAGTCCCAGCGAGGCGTATCTCCACTTT
>TRBV20-1|NA|NA|TRBJ1-1
CSASLQGREAFF
TGCAGTGCTAGTCTTCAGGGTAGGGAAGCTTTCTTT
>TRBV13|TRBD1|NA|TRBJ2-3
CASSPRTGGVPDTQYF
TGTGCCAGCAGCCCCAGGACAGGGGGAGTGCCAGATACGCAGTATTTT
>TRBV9|TRBD1|NA|TRBJ1-5
CASSGGQGRQPQHF
TGTGCCAGCAGCGGGGGACAGGGAAGACAGCCCCAGCATTTT
>TRBV4-2|TRBD2|NA|TRBJ2-1
CASSQDLRGEYNEQFF
TGTGCCAGCAGCCAAGATTTGCGGGGGGAGTACAATGAGCAGTTCTTC
>TRBV19|TRBD2|NA|TRBJ2-1
CASSIRLAGVGEQFF
TGTGCCAGTAGTATCCGACTAGCGGGGGTCGGTGAGCAGTTCTTC
>TRBV18|NA|NA|TRBJ2-1
CASSPGATYNEQFF
TGTGCCAGCTCCCCGGGAGCCACCTACAATGAGCAGTTCTTC
>TRBV9|NA|NA|TRBJ2-5
CASSSSETQYF
TGTGCCAGCAGCTCTAGCGAGACCCAGTACTTC
>TRBV9|NA|NA|TRBJ1-4
CASSVNPRSEKLFF
TGTGCCAGCAGCGTAAATCCGAGAAGTGAAAAACTGTTTTTT
>TRBV19|NA|NA|TRBJ2-7
CASKDGGHLSYEQYF
TGTGCCAGTAAAGACGGGGGGCACCTCTCCTACGAGCAGTACTTC
>TRBV6-6|NA|NA|TRBJ1-2
CASIDRMTESYGYTF
TGTGCCAGCATCGACCGGATGACAGAGTCCTATGGCTACACCTTC
>TRBV10-2|NA|NA|TRBJ1-3
CASSDLSGNTIYF
TGCGCCAGCAGTGATCTCTCTGGAAACACCATATATTTT
>TRBV7-9|NA|NA|TRBJ2-4
CASSGDRTKNIQYF
TGTGCCAGCAGCGGAGACAGGACCAAAAACATTCAGTACTTC
>TRBV27|NA|NA|TRBJ1-5
CASSLIGGNQPQHF
TGTGCCAGCAGTTTAATTGGCGGGAATCAGCCCCAGCATTTT
>TRBV9|TRBD1|few|TRBJ2-7
CASSAGTAYEQYF
TGTGCCAGCAGCGCTGGGACAGCCTACGAGCAGTACTTC
>TRBV5-4|NA|NA|TRBJ2-5
CASSSPGSETQYF
TGTGCCAGCAGCTCCCCGGGGTCGGAGACCCAGTACTTC
>TRBV9|NA|NA|TRBJ1-2
CASNRQAGFYGYTF
TGTGCCAGTAATCGACAGGCCGGTTTCTATGGCTACACCTTC
>TRBV27|NA|few|TRBJ2-7
CASSLSGLSDYEQYF
TGTGCCAGCAGTTTATCTGGCCTCAGTGACTACGAGCAGTACTTC
>TRBV28|NA|NA|TRBJ1-5
CASSSTNQPQHF
TGTGCCAGCAGTTCTACCAATCAGCCCCAGCATTTT
>TRBV9|NA|NA|TRBJ1-4
CASSPEGTTNEKLFF
TGTGCCAGCAGCCCAGAGGGTACAACTAATGAAAAACTGTTTTTT
>TRBV15|TRBD1|NA|TRBJ2-5
CATSRGQGAFETQYF
TGTGCCACCAGCAGAGGACAGGGTGCGTTCGAGACCCAGTACTTC